This T cell receptor (beta chain) was found in a study of shared clonotypes between healthy human individuals. Study overall: The study drew on two women and a few men aged 18 to 49 as donors. Each donor's CD8 memory used one plate, CD8 naive two, each CD4 subset three.

General study results and limits: Relative to their counterparts shared across all four donors, non-shared clonotypes exhibited diminished generation probabilities.

The sample holds one count of this clone. Its antigen is unknown. TCRdb keeps only in-frame clones here, not all; method: immunoSEQ multiplex PCR. The table lists fewer than 3 million clones, 85% to 95% of them singletons. This CDR3 has 23 amino acids. What was sequenced was naive CD4+ T cells from PBMCs. The subset denotes: CD45RA+ positively selected. The TCR sequence derives from a man between 18 and 29 years old in good health. Some clones in this sample may be carry-over from other donors' samples. This sequence joins TRBV21-1 and TRBJ2-7; TRBD2, the D gene given by the table, was not confirmed from the DNA. TRBV21-1 corresponds to a pseudogene. CDR3 loop: CASSKFSRSGGRSSGQKSYEQYF. The CDR3 DNA follows: TGTGCCAGCAGCAAGTTTTCGAGGTCGGGCGGGAGATCGTCGGGCCAAAAATCCTACGAGCAGTACTTC.